This TCR beta chain was captured in a study of cytotoxic CD8 clonotypes in ibrutinib-treated CLL. Sequenced by immunoSEQ multiplex PCR; TCRdb stores in-frame clones only, minus some. Of 200,000 to 250,000 clones listed, roughly 79% were seen once; the top ten hold over 9.5%. The V and J ends lost 3 bases and 5 bases respectively, with 8 bases between them. The CDR3 loop spans 13 amino acids. Per the germline V gene, CDR1 is MNHNS and CDR2 is SASEGT. This clonotype was obtained from a human donor with chronic lymphocytic leukemia. Sequenced here: PBMCs, sampled after 12 months of ibrutinib treatment. J is TRBJ2-1 and V is TRBV6-1; D gene uncertain. CDR3 sequence reads: CASSDGSNNEQFF. CDR3 nucleotide sequence: TGTGCCAGCAGTGATGGGTCCAACAATGAGCAGTTCTTC.